The rows below give T cell receptor beta chains drawn from one sample of a study of regulatory T cells in long-lasting Graves disease. MiXCR, run by TCRdb on the multiplex PCR reads, gives a single entry per CDR3 protein. This table holds about 460,000 distinct CDR3 sequences, 14% found once. Another study also made use of these data, one on T cells in Graves' hyperthyroidism and ophthalmopathy.

The sequencing used peripheral blood mononuclear cells (PBMCs), collected at new diagnosis, from a patient treated with antithyroid drugs. These receptors were obtained from a woman aged 45 to 65 with Graves disease. Both conserved end residues are part of each CDR3. Each record gives: CDR3 length, clone size, V gene, D gene, J gene, CDR3 protein, CDR3 DNA. D genes are given only for firm matches. Clone size appears in some rows only: once, few, many, or a class for an expanded clone.

CDR3 length: 15; clone size: many; V gene: TRBV27; D gene: TRBD1; J gene: TRBJ1-1; CDR3 protein: CASRYQGGVGTEAFF; CDR3 DNA: TGTGCCAGTCGATATCAAGGGGGCGTTGGCACTGAAGCTTTCTTT
CDR3 length: 15; clone size: many; V gene: TRBV9; D gene: TRBD2; J gene: TRBJ2-1; CDR3 protein: CASSPGLANYNEQFF; CDR3 DNA: TGTGCCAGCAGCCCGGGACTAGCGAACTACAATGAGCAGTTCTTC
CDR3 length: 15; clone size: many; V gene: TRBV11-2; D gene: TRBD1; J gene: TRBJ2-7; CDR3 protein: CASSTRTGRRSEQYF; CDR3 DNA: TGTGCCAGCAGCACCCGGACAGGGCGGCGGAGCGAGCAGTACTTC
CDR3 length: 15; clone size: medium-sized; V gene: TRBV28; D gene: .; J gene: TRBJ2-5; CDR3 protein: CASSPLGQYQETQYF; CDR3 DNA: TGTGCCAGCAGTCCCCTGGGCCAGTACCAAGAGACCCAGTACTTC
CDR3 length: 15; clone size: many; V gene: TRBV28; D gene: TRBD2; J gene: TRBJ2-1; CDR3 protein: CASSSGLAGEDEQFF; CDR3 DNA: TGTGCCAGCAGTTCAGGACTAGCGGGAGAAGATGAGCAGTTCTTC
CDR3 length: 13; clone size: few; V gene: TRBV29-1; D gene: .; J gene: TRBJ1-4; CDR3 protein: CSAAEAFEEKLFF; CDR3 DNA: TGCAGCGCCGCCGAAGCGTTTGAGGAAAAACTGTTTTTT
CDR3 length: 13; clone size: few; V gene: TRBV29-1; D gene: TRBD1; J gene: TRBJ2-7; CDR3 protein: CSVYNRGDYEQYF; CDR3 DNA: TGCAGCGTTTACAACAGGGGGGACTACGAGCAGTACTTC
CDR3 length: 14; clone size: .; V gene: TRBV5-1; D gene: .; J gene: TRBJ2-1; CDR3 protein: CASYPGESYNEQFF; CDR3 DNA: TGCGCCAGCTACCCGGGAGAATCCTACAATGAGCAGTTCTTC
CDR3 length: 14; clone size: .; V gene: TRBV2; D gene: TRBD2; J gene: TRBJ2-7; CDR3 protein: CASSASGRAEEQYF; CDR3 DNA: TGTGCCAGCAGTGCAAGCGGGAGGGCGGAGGAGCAGTACTTC
CDR3 length: 15; clone size: many; V gene: TRBV13; D gene: .; J gene: TRBJ2-7; CDR3 protein: CASSLGQGDSYEQYF; CDR3 DNA: TGTGCCAGCAGCTTAGGACAGGGCGACTCCTACGAGCAGTACTTC
CDR3 length: 16; clone size: .; V gene: TRBV11-2; D gene: TRBD2; J gene: TRBJ2-2; CDR3 protein: CASSLVGGGALLQLFF; CDR3 DNA: TGTGCCAGCAGCTTAGTCGGCGGGGGGGCTTTGTTGCAGCTGTTTTTT
CDR3 length: 15; clone size: many; V gene: TRBV7-9; D gene: .; J gene: TRBJ2-1; CDR3 protein: CASSLATKWVNEQFF; CDR3 DNA: TGTGCCAGCAGCTTAGCTACTAAGTGGGTCAATGAGCAGTTCTTC
CDR3 length: 13; clone size: .; V gene: TRBV11-2; D gene: .; J gene: TRBJ1-5; CDR3 protein: CASSSRLDQPQHF; CDR3 DNA: TGTGCCAGCAGCTCCCGACTCGATCAGCCCCAGCATTTT
CDR3 length: 19; clone size: .; V gene: TRBV18; D gene: .; J gene: TRBJ2-3; CDR3 protein: CASSPSGGWPSQDTDTQYF; CDR3 DNA: TGTGCCAGCTCACCTTCGGGTGGCTGGCCATCCCAAGACACAGATACGCAGTATTTT
CDR3 length: 11; clone size: many; V gene: TRBV30; D gene: .; J gene: TRBJ2-7; CDR3 protein: CAWSVYNEQYF; CDR3 DNA: TGTGCCTGGAGTGTTTATAACGAGCAGTACTTC
CDR3 length: 14; clone size: many; V gene: TRBV13; D gene: .; J gene: TRBJ2-1; CDR3 protein: CASSPEKSYNEQFF; CDR3 DNA: TGTGCCAGCAGCCCGGAGAAATCCTACAATGAGCAGTTCTTC
CDR3 length: 12; clone size: many; V gene: TRBV3-1; D gene: .; J gene: TRBJ2-3; CDR3 protein: CASSDGTDTQYF; CDR3 DNA: TGTGCCAGCAGTGACGGCACAGATACGCAGTATTTT
CDR3 length: 15; clone size: many; V gene: TRBV6-1; D gene: TRBD1; J gene: TRBJ1-2; CDR3 protein: CASSESGRGWSGYTF; CDR3 DNA: TGTGCCAGCAGTGAATCGGGCAGGGGGTGGAGTGGCTACACCTTC
CDR3 length: 14; clone size: few; V gene: TRBV20-1; D gene: .; J gene: TRBJ2-5; CDR3 protein: CSAGHWDTEETQYF; CDR3 DNA: TGCAGTGCTGGACACTGGGACACGGAAGAGACCCAGTACTTC
CDR3 length: 11; clone size: .; V gene: TRBV30; D gene: .; J gene: TRBJ2-7; CDR3 protein: CAWKGGYEQYF; CDR3 DNA: TGTGCCTGGAAGGGTGGCTACGAGCAGTACTTC
CDR3 length: 12; clone size: many; V gene: TRBV12-3/TRBV12-4; D gene: .; J gene: TRBJ2-5; CDR3 protein: CASSPRAETQYF; CDR3 DNA: TGTGCCAGCAGCCCCAGGGCGGAGACCCAGTACTTC
CDR3 length: 15; clone size: .; V gene: TRBV6-1; D gene: TRBD1; J gene: TRBJ1-2; CDR3 protein: CASSVPGQGSVGYTF; CDR3 DNA: TGTGCCAGCAGTGTCCCGGGACAGGGGTCTGTAGGCTACACCTTC
CDR3 length: 14; clone size: many; V gene: TRBV28; D gene: TRBD2; J gene: TRBJ2-2; CDR3 protein: CASSSLAGTGELFF; CDR3 DNA: TGTGCCAGCAGCTCCCTAGCGGGAACCGGGGAGCTGTTTTTT
CDR3 length: 13; clone size: many; V gene: TRBV5-1; D gene: .; J gene: TRBJ1-2; CDR3 protein: CASSPLTDYGYTF; CDR3 DNA: TGCGCCAGCAGCCCTTTGACTGACTATGGCTACACCTTC
CDR3 length: 15; clone size: .; V gene: TRBV5-1; D gene: .; J gene: TRBJ1-4; CDR3 protein: CASSLDGEANEKLFF; CDR3 DNA: TGCGCCAGCAGCTTGGATGGGGAGGCTAATGAAAAACTGTTTTTT
CDR3 length: 17; clone size: many; V gene: TRBV28; D gene: TRBD2; J gene: TRBJ2-7; CDR3 protein: CASRHRVSGRGTYEQYF; CDR3 DNA: TGTGCCAGCAGACACCGGGTTAGCGGGAGGGGGACCTACGAGCAGTACTTC
CDR3 length: 14; clone size: many; V gene: TRBV5-5; D gene: TRBD1; J gene: TRBJ2-5; CDR3 protein: CASSSGQIQETQYF; CDR3 DNA: TGTGCCAGCAGCTCGGGACAGATCCAAGAGACCCAGTACTTC
CDR3 length: 15; clone size: .; V gene: TRBV10-3; D gene: .; J gene: TRBJ2-3; CDR3 protein: CAISVTEDRTDTQYF; CDR3 DNA: TGTGCCATCAGCGTTACAGAAGACCGCACAGATACGCAGTATTTT
CDR3 length: 15; clone size: .; V gene: TRBV7-6; D gene: .; J gene: TRBJ2-7; CDR3 protein: CASSLGAPEAYEQYF; CDR3 DNA: TGTGCCAGCAGCTTAGGGGCCCCCGAGGCCTACGAGCAGTACTTC
CDR3 length: 14; clone size: few; V gene: TRBV19; D gene: .; J gene: TRBJ2-5; CDR3 protein: CASSIDPGQETQYF; CDR3 DNA: TGTGCCAGTAGTATAGATCCAGGGCAAGAGACCCAGTACTTC
CDR3 length: 16; clone size: many; V gene: TRBV7-9; D gene: .; J gene: TRBJ2-2; CDR3 protein: CASSLADGANTGELFF; CDR3 DNA: TGTGCCAGCAGCTTAGCTGACGGTGCGAACACCGGGGAGCTGTTTTTT
CDR3 length: 14; clone size: few; V gene: TRBV5-1; D gene: .; J gene: TRBJ1-6; CDR3 protein: CASSLAGIDSPLHF; CDR3 DNA: TGCGCCAGCAGCTTGGCAGGGATCGATTCACCCCTCCACTTT
CDR3 length: 19; clone size: .; V gene: TRBV6-5; D gene: .; J gene: TRBJ2-6; CDR3 protein: CASSYGLDLLISGANVLTF; CDR3 DNA: TGTGCCAGCAGTTATGGGCTTGACTTATTGATCTCTGGGGCCAACGTCCTGACTTTC
CDR3 length: 16; clone size: few; V gene: TRBV9; D gene: .; J gene: TRBJ2-1; CDR3 protein: CASSVVQRAPGNEQFF; CDR3 DNA: TGTGCCAGCAGCGTAGTTCAGCGGGCCCCGGGCAATGAGCAGTTCTTC
CDR3 length: 16; clone size: .; V gene: TRBV19; D gene: .; J gene: TRBJ2-1; CDR3 protein: CASSINAGSSYNEQFF; CDR3 DNA: TGTGCCAGTAGTATAAACGCAGGGAGCTCCTACAATGAGCAGTTCTTC
CDR3 length: 15; clone size: many; V gene: TRBV28; D gene: .; J gene: TRBJ1-5; CDR3 protein: CASSTDSGRNQPQHF; CDR3 DNA: TGTGCCAGCAGCACCGACAGTGGACGCAATCAGCCCCAGCATTTT
CDR3 length: 19; clone size: few; V gene: TRBV28; D gene: .; J gene: TRBJ2-7; CDR3 protein: CASSPAVRKRATFFYEQYF; CDR3 DNA: TGTGCCAGCAGTCCCGCCGTCCGTAAGCGGGCCACTTTTTTTTACGAGCAGTACTTC
CDR3 length: 14; clone size: many; V gene: TRBV19; D gene: .; J gene: TRBJ2-7; CDR3 protein: CASSFGAGGDEQYF; CDR3 DNA: TGTGCCAGTAGTTTCGGCGCCGGAGGGGACGAGCAGTACTTC
CDR3 length: 15; clone size: many; V gene: TRBV6-5; D gene: TRBD1; J gene: TRBJ2-7; CDR3 protein: CASSYLGQTSYEQYF; CDR3 DNA: TGTGCCAGCAGTTACTTGGGACAGACTTCCTACGAGCAGTACTTC
CDR3 length: 16; clone size: many; V gene: TRBV5-1; D gene: TRBD1; J gene: TRBJ2-1; CDR3 protein: CASSFEGTGLYNEQFF; CDR3 DNA: TGTGCCAGCAGCTTTGAAGGGACAGGGCTCTACAATGAGCAGTTCTTC
CDR3 length: 12; clone size: many; V gene: TRBV20-1; D gene: .; J gene: TRBJ2-5; CDR3 protein: CSARPGGETQYF; CDR3 DNA: TGCAGTGCCCGCCCCGGGGGCGAGACCCAGTACTTC
CDR3 length: 17; clone size: many; V gene: TRBV6-2/TRBV6-3; D gene: TRBD2; J gene: TRBJ2-5; CDR3 protein: CASSYPPTAGTKETQYF; CDR3 DNA: TGTGCCAGCAGTTACCCGCCAACAGCGGGAACCAAAGAGACCCAGTACTTC
CDR3 length: 15; clone size: .; V gene: TRBV6-1; D gene: .; J gene: TRBJ2-3; CDR3 protein: CASSDPALGTDTQYF; CDR3 DNA: TGTGCCAGCAGTGATCCCGCACTGGGTACAGATACGCAGTATTTT
CDR3 length: 14; clone size: many; V gene: TRBV28; D gene: .; J gene: TRBJ1-1; CDR3 protein: CASSLLRPAGGAFF; CDR3 DNA: TGTGCCAGCAGTTTACTTAGGCCGGCGGGGGGAGCTTTCTTT
CDR3 length: 15; clone size: .; V gene: TRBV20-1; D gene: TRBD2; J gene: TRBJ2-7; CDR3 protein: CSAPQRASGIYEQYF; CDR3 DNA: TGCAGTGCTCCCCAGAGGGCTAGCGGGATCTACGAGCAGTACTTC
CDR3 length: 13; clone size: .; V gene: TRBV5-1; D gene: .; J gene: TRBJ1-4; CDR3 protein: CASRDNAEEKLFF; CDR3 DNA: TGCGCCAGCAGGGACAATGCGGAGGAAAAACTGTTTTTT
CDR3 length: 15; clone size: few; V gene: TRBV7-9; D gene: TRBD1; J gene: TRBJ1-4; CDR3 protein: CASSQPRTGTEKLFF; CDR3 DNA: TGTGCCAGCAGTCAACCCCGGACAGGGACTGAAAAACTGTTTTTT
CDR3 length: 14; clone size: .; V gene: TRBV5-6; D gene: .; J gene: TRBJ1-3; CDR3 protein: CASSRGASGNTIYF; CDR3 DNA: TGTGCCAGCAGCCGTGGTGCCTCTGGAAACACCATATATTTT